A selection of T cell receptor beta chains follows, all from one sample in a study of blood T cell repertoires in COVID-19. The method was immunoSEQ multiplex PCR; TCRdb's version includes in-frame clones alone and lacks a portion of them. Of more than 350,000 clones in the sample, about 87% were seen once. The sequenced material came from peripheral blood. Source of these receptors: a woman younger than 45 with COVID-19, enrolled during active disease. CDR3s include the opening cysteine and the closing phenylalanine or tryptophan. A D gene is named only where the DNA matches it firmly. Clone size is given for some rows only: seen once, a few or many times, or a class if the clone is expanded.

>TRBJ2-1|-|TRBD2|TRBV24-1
CATSDPSGRGGNEQFF
TGTGCCACCAGTGATCCTAGCGGGAGGGGCGGCAATGAGCAGTTCTTC
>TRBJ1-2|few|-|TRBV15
CATSPSTPNYGYTF
TGTGCCACCAGCCCTTCCACTCCGAACTATGGCTACACCTTC
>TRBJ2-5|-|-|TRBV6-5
CASATPRAGEETQYF
TGTGCCAGCGCGACACCCAGGGCTGGGGAAGAGACCCAGTACTTC
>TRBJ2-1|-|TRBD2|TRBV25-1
CASSDKGGSSYNEQFF
TGTGCCAGCAGTGACAAGGGCGGGAGCTCCTACAATGAGCAGTTCTTC
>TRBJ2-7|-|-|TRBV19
CASSLLAQGEQYF
TGTGCCAGTAGTCTCCTCGCCCAGGGCGAGCAGTACTTC
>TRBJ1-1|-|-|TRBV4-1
CASSPRGVPNTEAFF
TGCGCCAGCAGCCCCAGGGGTGTCCCGAACACTGAAGCTTTCTTT
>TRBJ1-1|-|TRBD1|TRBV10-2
CASQRDRVMNTEAFF
TGCGCCAGCCAGCGTGACAGGGTCATGAACACTGAAGCTTTCTTT
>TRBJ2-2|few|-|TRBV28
CASTTQWEKDTGELFF
TGTGCCAGCACCACCCAGTGGGAGAAGGACACCGGGGAGCTGTTTTTT
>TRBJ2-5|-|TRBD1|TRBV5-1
CASSLEGQGGETQYF
TGCGCCAGCAGCTTGGAGGGACAGGGTGGAGAGACCCAGTACTTC
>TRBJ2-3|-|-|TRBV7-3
CASRQTPTDTQYF
TGTGCCAGCAGGCAAACTCCCACAGATACGCAGTATTTT
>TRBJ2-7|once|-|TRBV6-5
CASRKGGQIYEQYF
TGTGCCAGCAGGAAGGGGGGACAGATATACGAGCAGTACTTC
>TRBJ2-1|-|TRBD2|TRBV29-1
CSARTSGRSTYNEQFF
TGCAGCGCCAGAACTAGCGGGAGATCCACCTACAATGAGCAGTTCTTC
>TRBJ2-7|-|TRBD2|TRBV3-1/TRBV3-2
CASRGGTSRFYEQYF
TGTGCCAGCAGGGGAGGGACTAGCCGCTTCTACGAGCAGTACTTC
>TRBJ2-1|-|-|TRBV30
CAWSPGRGSYNEQFF
TGTGCCTGGAGTCCAGGCCGGGGCTCCTACAATGAGCAGTTCTTC
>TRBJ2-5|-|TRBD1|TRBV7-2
CASSSTGPTGGAGETQYF
TGTGCCAGCAGCTCAACGGGCCCCACAGGGGGCGCGGGAGAGACCCAGTACTTC
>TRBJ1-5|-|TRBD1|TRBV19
CASSIAGTAYQPQHF
TGTGCCAGTAGTATAGCCGGGACAGCCTATCAGCCCCAGCATTTT
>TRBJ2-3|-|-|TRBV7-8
CASSPDRDSGWDTQYF
TGTGCCAGCAGCCCGGACCGGGACTCCGGCTGGGATACGCAGTATTTT
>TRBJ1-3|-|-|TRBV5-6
CASSYRGNTIYF
TGTGCCAGCAGCTACAGGGGAAACACCATATATTTT
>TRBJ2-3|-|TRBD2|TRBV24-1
CATSDRTSGNTDTQYF
TGTGCCACCAGTGATCGGACTAGCGGAAATACAGATACGCAGTATTTT
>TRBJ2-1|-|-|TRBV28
CASSLTGDFPNSYNEQFF
TGTGCCAGCAGTCTCACAGGGGACTTCCCCAACTCCTACAATGAGCAGTTCTTC
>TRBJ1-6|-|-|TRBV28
CASTLGGFDSPLHF
TGTGCCAGCACCCTGGGGGGGTTTGATTCACCCCTCCACTTT
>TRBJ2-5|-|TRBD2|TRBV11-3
CASSLRTSGIQETQYF
TGTGCCAGCAGCTTAAGGACTAGCGGTATTCAAGAGACCCAGTACTTC
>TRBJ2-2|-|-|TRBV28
CASRLPGAGELFF
TGTGCCAGCAGACTCCCAGGGGCCGGGGAGCTGTTTTTT
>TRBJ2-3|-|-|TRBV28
CASSSTGDTQYF
TGTGCCAGCAGTTCCACAGGTGATACGCAGTATTTT
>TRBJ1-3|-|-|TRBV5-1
CASSFAGKSGNTIYF
TGCGCCAGCAGCTTTGCGGGGAAGTCTGGAAACACCATATATTTT
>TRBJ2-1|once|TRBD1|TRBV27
CASSLDRVNEQFF
TGTGCCAGCAGTTTAGACAGGGTGAATGAGCAGTTCTTC
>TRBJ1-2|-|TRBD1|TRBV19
CASSVIQGNYGYTF
TGTGCCAGTAGTGTTATACAGGGGAACTATGGCTACACCTTC
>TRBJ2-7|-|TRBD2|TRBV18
CASSPGLAGEGQYF
TGTGCCAGCTCACCGGGACTAGCGGGAGAGGGGCAGTACTTC
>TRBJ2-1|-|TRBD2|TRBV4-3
CASSQDEREAYNEQFF
TGCGCCAGCAGCCAAGATGAGCGGGAGGCTTACAATGAGCAGTTCTTC
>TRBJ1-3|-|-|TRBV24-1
CATRYISGNTIYF
TGTGCCACCAGGTATATCTCTGGAAACACCATATATTTT
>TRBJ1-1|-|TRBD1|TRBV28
CASSGQAAPEAFF
TGTGCCAGCAGTGGACAGGCGGCGCCTGAAGCTTTCTTT
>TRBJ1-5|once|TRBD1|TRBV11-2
CASSSTGSPNQPQHF
TGTGCCAGCAGCTCGACAGGGTCCCCAAATCAGCCCCAGCATTTT
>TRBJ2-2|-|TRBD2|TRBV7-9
CASNLAGATGELFF
TGTGCCAGCAACCTAGCGGGAGCCACCGGGGAGCTGTTTTTT
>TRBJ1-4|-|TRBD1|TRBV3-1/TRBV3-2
CASSQETGAEKLFF
TGTGCCAGCAGCCAAGAAACAGGGGCTGAAAAACTGTTTTTT
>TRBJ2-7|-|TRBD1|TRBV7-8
CASSLGGQGYSYEQYF
TGTGCCAGCAGCTTAGGGGGACAGGGCTACTCCTACGAGCAGTACTTC
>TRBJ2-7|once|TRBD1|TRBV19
CASSPPGDRAHF
TGTGCCAGTAGTCCCCCGGGGGACAGGGCGCACTTC
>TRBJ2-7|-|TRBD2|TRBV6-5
CAIGLAVSYEQYF
TGTGCAATAGGGCTAGCGGTCTCCTACGAGCAGTACTTC